Listed below are T cell receptor beta chains from one sample, sequenced in a study of blood T cells in healthy people across ages. TCRdb itself ran the 5' RACE reads through MiXCR, one entry per CDR3 protein. The table lists approximately 730,000 distinct CDR3 sequences, 43% of them singletons. Source material: blood. All receptors come from a woman aged 55-75 years in good health. CDR3s include the opening cysteine and the closing phenylalanine or tryptophan. The D gene is left open where the match is weak. For some rows the clone size is stated as once, few or many, or as a class when expanded; others skip it.

size | J | V | D | CDR3 | DNA
many | TRBJ2-7 | TRBV12-3/TRBV12-4 | - | CASSSTGRGSYEQYF | TGTGCCAGCAGTTCCACGGGGAGAGGCTCCTACGAGCAGTACTTC
many | TRBJ2-3 | TRBV4-2 | TRBD1 | CASSSGQGATDTQYF | TGTGCCAGCAGTTCCGGACAGGGGGCTACAGATACGCAGTATTTT
- | TRBJ2-3 | TRBV12-3/TRBV12-4 | TRBD2 | CASSKSAGGTDTQYF | TGTGCCAGCAGTAAGTCAGCGGGGGGGACAGATACGCAGTATTTT
once | TRBJ1-5 | TRBV30 | - | CALAGGGNQPQHF | TGTGCACTTGCCGGCGGTGGCAATCAGCCCCAGCATTTT
- | TRBJ2-7 | TRBV12-3/TRBV12-4 | TRBD2 | CASSLNPTSGLPYEQYF | TGTGCCAGCAGCCTAAATCCTACTAGCGGACTACCCTACGAGCAGTACTTC
- | TRBJ1-1 | TRBV20-1 | TRBD1 | CSARDRGSNTEAFF | TGCAGTGCTAGGGACAGGGGTTCGAACACTGAAGCTTTCTTT
- | TRBJ2-7 | TRBV11-2 | - | CASSLSRRTYEQYF | TGTGCCAGCAGCTTATCACGGAGAACCTACGAGCAGTACTTC
- | TRBJ1-6 | TRBV7-3 | - | CASSAHRSSPLHF | TGTGCCAGCAGCGCACATAGATCCTCACCCCTCCACTTT
- | TRBJ2-1 | TRBV5-6 | TRBD2 | CASSLRTSRDEQFF | TGTGCCAGCAGCCTCCGGACTAGCCGAGATGAGCAGTTCTTC
few | TRBJ2-3 | TRBV12-3/TRBV12-4 | - | CASSYGSVGADTQYF | TGTGCCAGCAGCTATGGTTCCGTGGGGGCAGATACGCAGTATTTT
- | TRBJ2-7 | TRBV27 | - | CASSTFWDSSSYEQYF | TGTGCCAGCAGCACTTTTTGGGACTCGAGCTCCTACGAGCAGTACTTC
- | TRBJ2-7 | TRBV6-5 | TRBD1 | CASSYGTASHEQYF | TGTGCCAGCAGTTACGGGACAGCTTCCCACGAGCAGTACTTC
- | TRBJ1-5 | TRBV6-2/TRBV6-3 | - | CASSKQRGNQPQHF | TGTGCCAGCAGTAAACAGAGGGGCAATCAGCCCCAGCATTTT
- | TRBJ2-3 | TRBV20-1 | - | CSASLHPDTQYF | TGCAGTGCTAGTCTACACCCGGATACGCAGTATTTT
few | TRBJ2-7 | TRBV12-3/TRBV12-4 | - | CASSKSLEQYF | TGTGCCAGCAGTAAAAGTTTGGAGCAGTACTTC
many | TRBJ1-6 | TRBV4-3 | - | CASSQDSTYNSPLHF | TGCGCCAGCAGCCAAGACAGTACCTATAATTCACCCCTCCACTTT
few | TRBJ2-7 | TRBV7-9 | - | CASSVSQGGVGAYEQYF | TGTGCCAGCAGCGTCTCTCAGGGGGGCGTTGGCGCCTACGAGCAGTACTTC
few | TRBJ1-2 | TRBV4-2 | TRBD1 | CASSQEDRAIGYTF | TGTGCCAGCAGCCAAGAAGACAGGGCAATAGGCTACACCTTC
- | TRBJ2-7 | TRBV5-6 | - | CASSLSNPLEQYF | TGTGCCAGCAGCTTGAGCAACCCCCTGGAGCAGTACTTC
- | TRBJ2-7 | TRBV6-5 | TRBD1 | CASSWTGNYEQYF | TGTGCCAGCAGCTGGACAGGGAACTACGAGCAGTACTTC
- | TRBJ2-7 | TRBV5-1 | - | CASNRDTDEQYF | TGCGCCAGCAACCGGGACACAGACGAGCAGTACTTC
- | TRBJ2-7 | TRBV20-1 | - | CSARPTSGNSYEQYF | TGCAGTGCTAGACCGACTTCAGGAAATTCCTACGAGCAGTACTTC
few | TRBJ2-3 | TRBV6-6 | - | CASSYVPSTDTQYF | TGTGCCAGCAGTTACGTGCCTAGCACAGATACGCAGTATTTT
- | TRBJ2-3 | TRBV28 | TRBD2 | CASSPQRGSTDTQYF | TGTGCCAGCAGTCCCCAGCGGGGAAGCACAGATACGCAGTATTTT
- | TRBJ2-1 | TRBV10-3 | TRBD2 | CAISESSGKGSYNEQFF | TGTGCCATCAGTGAAAGTAGCGGGAAAGGGTCCTACAATGAGCAGTTCTTC
many | TRBJ2-3 | TRBV15 | TRBD1 | CATKGASTDTQYF | TGTGCCACCAAGGGGGCAAGCACAGATACGCAGTATTTT
- | TRBJ2-7 | TRBV19 | TRBD1 | CASRKGQGERQYF | TGTGCCAGTAGGAAGGGACAGGGTGAACGGCAGTACTTT
few | TRBJ2-7 | TRBV4-2 | TRBD2 | CASSQDVVAGSYEQYF | TGTGCCAGCAGCCAAGATGTCGTAGCGGGATCCTACGAGCAGTACTTC
few | TRBJ1-1 | TRBV18 | - | CASSPRGSNTEAFF | TGTGCCAGCTCACCACGAGGTTCGAACACTGAAGCTTTCTTT
few | TRBJ2-1 | TRBV6-1 | - | CASTMDSYNEQFF | TGTGCCAGCACCATGGATTCCTACAATGAGCAGTTCTTC
few | TRBJ2-7 | TRBV5-6 | - | CASSFSVNEQYF | TGTGCCAGCAGCTTTTCCGTCAACGAGCAGTACTTC
- | TRBJ2-1 | TRBV20-1 | TRBD2 | CSAPTSGNVNEQFF | TGCAGTGCCCCTACTAGCGGGAACGTCAATGAGCAGTTCTTC
- | TRBJ2-1 | TRBV29-1 | TRBD2 | CSVARPGRAGVNEQFF | TGCAGCGTGGCCCGCCCCGGACGAGCGGGAGTGAATGAGCAGTTCTTC
- | TRBJ1-5 | TRBV20-1 | TRBD1 | CSAARTGGPNQPQHF | TGCAGTGCGGCCCGGACAGGAGGCCCCAATCAGCCCCAGCATTTT
- | TRBJ1-4 | TRBV7-2 | - | CASRKTGSRNLNEKLFF | TGTGCCAGCAGAAAAACAGGGTCCCGAAATCTTAATGAAAAACTGTTTTTT
few | TRBJ2-1 | TRBV27 | TRBD2 | CASSLLGLAPSYNEQFF | TGTGCCAGCAGTTTATTGGGACTAGCCCCCTCCTACAATGAGCAGTTCTTC
- | TRBJ2-5 | TRBV2 | TRBD1 | CASRKTGGEETQYF | TGTGCCAGCAGAAAAACAGGGGGCGAAGAGACCCAGTACTTC
- | TRBJ2-7 | TRBV7-2 | TRBD2 | CASSLAKPGLAGGSSYEQYF | TGTGCCAGCAGCTTAGCGAAACCGGGACTAGCGGGGGGAAGCTCCTACGAGCAGTACTTC
- | TRBJ2-7 | TRBV6-2/TRBV6-3 | - | CASSTGVARYEQYF | TGTGCCAGCAGTACCGGCGTAGCCAGGTACGAGCAGTACTTC
- | TRBJ2-6 | TRBV9 | - | CAGSVVGGTGANVLTF | TGTGCCGGCAGCGTAGTGGGGGGGACAGGGGCCAACGTCCTGACTTTC
few | TRBJ1-5 | TRBV21-1 | - | CASSTTCRTGGRNQPQHF | TGTGCCAGCAGCACCACCTGTAGGACAGGGGGAAGGAATCAGCCCCAGCATTTT
few | TRBJ2-4 | TRBV2 | TRBD2 | CASRERLASDKNIQYF | TGTGCCAGCCGAGAAAGACTAGCTTCAGACAAAAACATTCAGTACTTC
- | TRBJ2-3 | TRBV3-1 | TRBD2 | CASSLSGTSGIYTDTQYF | TGTGCCAGCAGCCTTTCCGGGACTAGCGGGATATACACAGATACGCAGTATTTT
few | TRBJ2-1 | TRBV15 | TRBD2 | CATSRASGANEQFF | TGTGCCACCAGCAGAGCTAGCGGGGCGAATGAGCAGTTCTTC
- | TRBJ2-3 | TRBV3-1 | - | CASSPRLDSIRADTQYF | TGTGCCAGCAGCCCCCGGTTGGACAGCATACGCGCAGATACGCAGTATTTT
many | TRBJ1-5 | TRBV7-2 | - | CASSLNNQPQHF | TGTGCCAGCAGTTTAAATAATCAGCCCCAGCATTTT
- | TRBJ2-1 | TRBV6-1 | TRBD1 | CASSEIKTGGGNEQFF | TGTGCCAGCAGTGAAATTAAAACAGGGGGCGGCAATGAGCAGTTCTTC
- | TRBJ2-2 | TRBV20-1 | TRBD2 | CSASGGVGTGELFF | TGCAGTGCTAGCGGGGGGGTCGGCACCGGGGAGCTGTTTTTT
few | TRBJ2-1 | TRBV7-2 | TRBD2 | CASSPGLAGPQFF | TGTGCCAGCAGCCCAGGACTAGCGGGCCCTCAGTTCTTC
- | TRBJ2-1 | TRBV19 | - | CASSIYGGNGNNEQFF | TGTGCCAGTAGTATCTATGGGGGGAACGGAAACAATGAGCAGTTCTTC
once | TRBJ1-2 | TRBV5-1 | TRBD1 | CASSLRQGYHGYTF | TGCGCCAGCAGCTTAAGACAGGGATATCATGGCTACACCTTC
- | TRBJ2-7 | TRBV7-2 | TRBD1 | CASSFTARQGIMSYEQYF | TGTGCCAGCAGCTTTACCGCTCGACAGGGGATAATGTCCTACGAGCAGTACTTC
few | TRBJ2-7 | TRBV2 | - | CASSRAFPPHEQYF | TGTGCCAGCAGCAGGGCCTTCCCGCCCCACGAGCAGTACTTC
- | TRBJ2-1 | TRBV7-2 | - | CASRRAGHDEQFF | TGTGCCAGCAGGCGGGCAGGGCACGACGAGCAGTTCTTC